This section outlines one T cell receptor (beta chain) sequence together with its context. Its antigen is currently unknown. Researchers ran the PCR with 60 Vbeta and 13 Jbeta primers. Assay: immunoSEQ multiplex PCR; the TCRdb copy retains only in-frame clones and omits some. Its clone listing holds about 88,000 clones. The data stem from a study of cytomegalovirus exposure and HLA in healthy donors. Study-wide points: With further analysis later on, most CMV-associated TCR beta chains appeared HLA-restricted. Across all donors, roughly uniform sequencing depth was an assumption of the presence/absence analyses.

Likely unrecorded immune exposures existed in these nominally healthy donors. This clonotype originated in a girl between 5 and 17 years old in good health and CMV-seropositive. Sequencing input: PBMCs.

This chain's CDR3 is CASSGGGLHNEQFF. The CDR3 region has the DNA TGTGCCAGCAGCGGGGGGGGACTCCACAATGAGCAGTTCTTC. The genes are TRBV7-3 and TRBJ2-1; 7 positions agree with TRBD2. The trim removed 5 bases at V and 5 bases at J, leaving 6 bases unmatched. Looked up from germline, CDR1 is SGHTA and CDR2 is FQGTGA. CDR3 size: 14 residues.